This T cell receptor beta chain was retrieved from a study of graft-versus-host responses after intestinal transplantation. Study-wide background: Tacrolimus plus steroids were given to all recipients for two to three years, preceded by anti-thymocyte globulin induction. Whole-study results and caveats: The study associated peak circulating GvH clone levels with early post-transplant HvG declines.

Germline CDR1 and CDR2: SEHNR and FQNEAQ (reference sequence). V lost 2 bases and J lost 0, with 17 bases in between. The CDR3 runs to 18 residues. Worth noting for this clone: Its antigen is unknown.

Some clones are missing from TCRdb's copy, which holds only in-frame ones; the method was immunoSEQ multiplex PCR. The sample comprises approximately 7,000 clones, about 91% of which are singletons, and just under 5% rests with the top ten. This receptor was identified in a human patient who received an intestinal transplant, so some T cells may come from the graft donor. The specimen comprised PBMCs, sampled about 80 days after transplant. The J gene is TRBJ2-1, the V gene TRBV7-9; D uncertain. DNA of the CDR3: TGTGCCAGCAGCTTATTCAGTGGGAAGGTTGGCTCCTACAATGAGCAGTTCTTC. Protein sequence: CASSLFSGKVGSYNEQFF.